The sequence of this T cell receptor (beta chain) was determined in a study of blood T cell repertoires in COVID-19. On the study more broadly: T cells, B-cell-depleted T cells, or PBMCs provided the cDNA or gDNA that served as material.

The CDR3 is 13 amino acids. The germline gives CDR1 SQVTM, CDR2 ANQGSEA. V was pared by 4 bases and J by 6 bases, with 9 bases of the junction left unmatched. In the study's own analysis: Amplifying reference gene primers gave estimates of nucleated cell counts. Sequenced by immunoSEQ multiplex PCR; TCRdb stores in-frame clones only, minus some. That table is the source of V, J and clone size, and D and trimming were worked out from the DNA. The repertoire includes roughly 230,000 clones, approximately 92% of them detected once, and about 4.6% sits in the top ten. The clonotype comes from a woman aged 40 to 50 who had recovered from COVID-19. The chain carries TRBV29-1 and TRBJ2-7; TRBD1 matches at 7 bases. Sequenced input: peripheral blood. The chain's CDR3 is CSVAGDREVEQYF. The CDR3 region has the DNA TGCAGCGTTGCTGGAGACAGGGAAGTCGAGCAGTACTTC.